What follows describes a single TCR beta chain. This sample stems from a study of blood T cell repertoires in COVID-19. The germline gives CDR1 MGHDK, CDR2 SYGVNS. The V end lost 7 bases, the J end lost 9 bases, and 19 bases lay between the germline ends. The CDR3 extends over 14 amino acids. Sequencing was performed with immunoSEQ multiplex PCR; in TCRdb, only in-frame clones are kept and a portion is missing. This table has 250,000 to 350,000 clones, approximately 90% appearing once. Donors in Cohort 3 who had recovered were those with two negative PCRs, healthcare professional clearance, or resolution of their symptoms.

The sample comprised PBMCs or T cells enriched from blood (not recorded which). The rearrangement joins TRBV25-1 to TRBJ2-1; maybe TRBD1 (6 bases). The origin of this receptor is a woman aged 25 to 45 who had recovered from COVID-19. CDR3 loop: CASTNSGTRAEQFF. CDR3 coding DNA: TGTGCCAGCACCAACTCCGGGACACGAGCTGAGCAGTTCTTC.